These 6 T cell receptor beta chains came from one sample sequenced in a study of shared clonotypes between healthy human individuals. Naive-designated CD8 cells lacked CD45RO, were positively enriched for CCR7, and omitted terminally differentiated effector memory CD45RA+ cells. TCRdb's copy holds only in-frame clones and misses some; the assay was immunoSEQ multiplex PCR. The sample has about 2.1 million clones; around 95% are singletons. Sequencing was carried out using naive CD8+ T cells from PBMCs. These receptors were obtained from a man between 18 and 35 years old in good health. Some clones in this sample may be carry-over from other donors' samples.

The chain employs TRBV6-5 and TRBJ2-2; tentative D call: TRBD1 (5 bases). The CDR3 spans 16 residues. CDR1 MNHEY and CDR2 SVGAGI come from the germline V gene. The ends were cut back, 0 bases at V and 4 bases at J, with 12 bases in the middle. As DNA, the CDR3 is TGTGCCAGCAGTTACTCTCAGGGTGCAGGCACCGGGGAGCTGTTTTTT. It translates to CASSYSQGAGTGELFF.

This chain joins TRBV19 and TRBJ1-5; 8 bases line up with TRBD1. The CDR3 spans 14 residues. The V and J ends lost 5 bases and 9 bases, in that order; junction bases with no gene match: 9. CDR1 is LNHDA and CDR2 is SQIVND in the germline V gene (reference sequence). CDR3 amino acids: CASSPRQGKWPQHF. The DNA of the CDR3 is TGTGCCAGTAGTCCACGACAGGGGAAATGGCCCCAGCATTTT.

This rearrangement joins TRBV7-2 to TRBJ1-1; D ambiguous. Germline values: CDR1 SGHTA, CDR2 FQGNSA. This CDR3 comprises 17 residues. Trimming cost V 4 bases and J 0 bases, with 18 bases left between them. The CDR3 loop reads CASSSPRGVPLNTEAFF. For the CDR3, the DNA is TGTGCCAGCAGCTCCCCCCGGGGAGTTCCTTTGAACACTGAAGCTTTCTTT.

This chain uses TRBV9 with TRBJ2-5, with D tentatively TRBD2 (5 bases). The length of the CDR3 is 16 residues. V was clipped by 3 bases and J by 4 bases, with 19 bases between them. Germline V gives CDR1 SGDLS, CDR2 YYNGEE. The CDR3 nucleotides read TGTGCCAGCAGCGCTAGGAGGCTTCCGGACCCAGAGACCCAGTACTTC. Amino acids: CASSARRLPDPETQYF.

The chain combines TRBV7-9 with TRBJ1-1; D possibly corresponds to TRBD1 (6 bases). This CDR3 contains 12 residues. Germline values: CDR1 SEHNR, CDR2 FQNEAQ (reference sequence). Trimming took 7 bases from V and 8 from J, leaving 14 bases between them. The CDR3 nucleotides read TGTGCCAGCACCCAGGGGAGGGCAGAAGCTTTCTTT. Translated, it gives CASTQGRAEAFF.

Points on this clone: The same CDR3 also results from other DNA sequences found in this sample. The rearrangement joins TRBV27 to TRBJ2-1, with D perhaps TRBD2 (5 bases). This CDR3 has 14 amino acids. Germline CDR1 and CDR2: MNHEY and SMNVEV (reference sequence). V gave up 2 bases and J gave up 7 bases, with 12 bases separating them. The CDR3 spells CASSLRGPGNEQFF. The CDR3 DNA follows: TGTGCCAGCAGTTTAAGAGGGCCGGGTAATGAGCAGTTCTTC.